This record concerns one T cell receptor beta chain sequence. Original handling: Nucleated cell counts were estimated from reference gene primer amplification. Sequencing was performed with immunoSEQ multiplex PCR; in TCRdb, only in-frame clones are kept and a portion is missing. D and trimming were read from the DNA, whereas the V and J calls and clone size are those reported in that table. The data show more than 65,000 clones, 82% seen once. The sample comes from a study of blood T cell repertoires in COVID-19. Study overall: There were acute and convalescent COVID-19 samples, and they came from the United States, Italy and Spain. PBMCs, B-cell-depleted T cells, or T cells provided the cDNA or gDNA that made up the material.

Germline V gene lookup returns CDR1 SGHDT and CDR2 YYEEEE. The CDR3 totals 14 residues. V lost 1 base to trimming and J lost 3 bases, with 11 bases between them. Sequencing input: peripheral blood. The genes are TRBV5-6 and TRBJ2-7, with D possibly being TRBD1 (5 bases). The clonotype comes from a human donor in a cohort sampled during active COVID-19. The CDR3 is CASSLTTARYEQYF. In DNA, the CDR3 is TGTGCCAGCAGCTTGACGACAGCCCGCTACGAGCAGTACTTC.